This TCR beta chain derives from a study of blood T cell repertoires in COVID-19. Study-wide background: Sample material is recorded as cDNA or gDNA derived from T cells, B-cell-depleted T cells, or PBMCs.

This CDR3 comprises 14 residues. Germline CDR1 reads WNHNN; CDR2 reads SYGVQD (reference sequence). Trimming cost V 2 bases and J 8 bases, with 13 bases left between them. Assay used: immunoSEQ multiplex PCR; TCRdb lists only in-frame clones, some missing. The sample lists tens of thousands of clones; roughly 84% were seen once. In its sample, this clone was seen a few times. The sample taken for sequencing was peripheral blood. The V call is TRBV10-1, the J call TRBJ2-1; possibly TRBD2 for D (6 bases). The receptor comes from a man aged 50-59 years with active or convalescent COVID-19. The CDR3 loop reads CASSERSGRDEQFF. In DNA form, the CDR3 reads TGCGCCAGCAGTGAGAGAAGCGGGCGGGATGAGCAGTTCTTC.